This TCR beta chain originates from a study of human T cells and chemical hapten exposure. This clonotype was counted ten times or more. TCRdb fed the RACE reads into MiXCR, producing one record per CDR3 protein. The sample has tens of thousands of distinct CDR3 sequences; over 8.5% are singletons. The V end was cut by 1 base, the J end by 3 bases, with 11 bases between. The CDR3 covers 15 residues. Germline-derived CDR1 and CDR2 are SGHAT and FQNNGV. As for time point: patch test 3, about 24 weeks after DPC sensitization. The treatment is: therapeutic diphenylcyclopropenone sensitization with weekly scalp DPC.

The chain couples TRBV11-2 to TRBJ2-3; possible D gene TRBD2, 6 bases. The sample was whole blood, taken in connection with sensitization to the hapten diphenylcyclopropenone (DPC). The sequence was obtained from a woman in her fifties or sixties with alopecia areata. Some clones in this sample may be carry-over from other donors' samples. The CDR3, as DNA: TGTGCCAGCAGCTTAGGGCCGGGACTGACAGATACGCAGTATTTT. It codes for CASSLGPGLTDTQYF.